A selection of T cell receptor beta chains follows, all from one sample in a study of vaccination effects on CD4 cells after COVID-19. No antigens are known for them. The data were produced by immunoSEQ multiplex PCR, yet TCRdb's version contains in-frame clones alone and is incomplete. The sample has roughly 36,000 clones, approximately 75% seen once. The sample was CD4+ T cells from PBMCs cultured without peptide, taken before COVID-19 vaccination. All receptors derive from a human donor who received a COVID-19 vaccine. Both conserved end residues are part of each CDR3. The order of the fields is J gene, clone size, D gene, V gene, CDR3 DNA, CDR3 protein. A D gene is named only where the DNA matches it firmly. Clone sizes are given selectively: once, few, many, or a class where the clone is expanded.

TRBJ1-2 | few | . | TRBV14 | TGTGCCAGCAGCCCCCGGGCCGTTAACTATGGCTACACCTTC | CASSPRAVNYGYTF
TRBJ1-3 | . | . | TRBV14 | TGTGCCAGCAGCCAACGGATAGGAGGTTTCGGAAACACCATATATTTT | CASSQRIGGFGNTIYF
TRBJ2-2 | once | . | TRBV5-5 | TGTGCCAGCAGCTTAAGCCAGATTAACACCGGGGAGCTGTTTTTT | CASSLSQINTGELFF
TRBJ1-1 | . | . | TRBV29-1 | TGCAGTGGGGTTGGCAAGGGGAACACTGAAGCTTTCTTT | CSGVGKGNTEAFF
TRBJ2-7 | once | . | TRBV29-1 | TGCAGCGTTGCCCAAAACACCTACGAGCAGTACTTC | CSVAQNTYEQYF
TRBJ2-6 | . | . | TRBV14 | TGTGCCAGCAGCACCTTGACCCACTCTGGGGCCAACGTCCTGACTTTC | CASSTLTHSGANVLTF
TRBJ1-3 | once | . | TRBV14 | TGTGCCAGCAGCCAAGTATCAAACACCATATATTTT | CASSQVSNTIYF
TRBJ1-2 | . | . | TRBV6-5 | TGTGCCAGCAGTTACTCGAGGTTGAGTGGCTACACCTTC | CASSYSRLSGYTF
TRBJ1-1 | . | . | TRBV6-5 | TGTGCCAGCAGTTATGAAACAGCTAACACTGAAGCTTTCTTT | CASSYETANTEAFF
TRBJ2-1 | . | TRBD1 | TRBV19 | TGTGCCAGTAGGGGGGACAGGGGTGAGCAGTTCTTC | CASRGDRGEQFF
TRBJ2-5 | . | TRBD2 | TRBV28 | TGTGCCAGCAGTGAAATGACCTTAGCGGGTGAAGAGACCCAGTACTTC | CASSEMTLAGEETQYF
TRBJ2-5 | . | . | TRBV6-6 | TGTGCCAGCACCGCTACCCGAGAGACCCAGTACTTC | CASTATRETQYF
TRBJ1-4 | . | . | TRBV6-5 | TGTGCCAGCAGTTACTCGTCCTCAGGCCTTTTCGAAAAACTGTTTTTT | CASSYSSSGLFEKLFF
TRBJ2-5 | . | . | TRBV4-2 | TGTGCCAGCAGCCAAGATACCGGTGAGACCCAGTACTTC | CASSQDTGETQYF
TRBJ1-6 | . | . | TRBV2 | TGTGCCAGCAATGGGCTTCGATCACCCCTCCACTTT | CASNGLRSPLHF
TRBJ2-2 | . | . | TRBV5-1 | TGCGCCAGCAGCTTGACTCCGGGAGACGGAACCGGGGAGCTGTTTTTT | CASSLTPGDGTGELFF
TRBJ1-1 | . | TRBD1 | TRBV6-1 | TGTGCCAGCAGTGATATCCAAGGGACAGGGAATATGGCTTTCTTT | CASSDIQGTGNMAFF
TRBJ1-5 | . | TRBD1 | TRBV2 | TGTGCCAGCAGTGTTTTGTGGACAGGGGTGCAGAGGAGCAATCAGCCCCAGCATTTT | CASSVLWTGVQRSNQPQHF
TRBJ1-2 | few | . | TRBV3-1/TRBV3-2 | TGTGCCAGCAGCCAAGGACGGGGGCTCTATGGCTACACCTTC | CASSQGRGLYGYTF
TRBJ1-1 | . | . | TRBV12-3/TRBV12-4 | TGTGCCAGCAGGATAAACACTGAAGCTTTCTTT | CASRINTEAFF
TRBJ1-1 | . | TRBD1 | TRBV6-5 | TGTGCCAGCAGTTACAGTAAACAGGGGCGGACTGAAGCTTTCTTT | CASSYSKQGRTEAFF
TRBJ2-3 | . | . | TRBV6-5 | TGTGCCAGCAGCCGGGGCTATTTAGATACGCAGTATTTT | CASSRGYLDTQYF
TRBJ1-5 | . | . | TRBV12-3/TRBV12-4 | TGTGCCAGTTCTTTACCGAATCAGCCCCAGCATTTT | CASSLPNQPQHF
TRBJ1-1 | medium-sized | . | TRBV7-9 | TGTGCCAGCAGCTCGGTGGGGTACACTGAAGCTTTCTTT | CASSSVGYTEAFF
TRBJ1-5 | few | . | TRBV24-1 | TGTGCCACCAGTGGTCCGGGGGACAAGCCCCAGCATTTT | CATSGPGDKPQHF
TRBJ2-7 | . | TRBD1 | TRBV19 | TGTGCCAGTAGGCAGACAGGGGAAGAGCAGTACTTC | CASRQTGEEQYF
TRBJ1-6 | . | . | TRBV10-3 | TGTGCCACCGGGGAGGGGAATTCACCCCTCCACTTT | CATGEGNSPLHF
TRBJ1-5 | . | . | TRBV3-1/TRBV3-2 | TGTGCCAGCAGCCAAGGTGAGGTCAGCGCCCAGCATTTT | CASSQGEVSAQHF
TRBJ2-2 | . | . | TRBV4-2 | TGTGCCAGCAGCCGGCAGGGGCTTACCGGGGAGCTGTTTTTT | CASSRQGLTGELFF
TRBJ2-7 | . | . | TRBV19 | TGTGCCAGTAGTTCCAACGACGGATACGAGCAGTACTTC | CASSSNDGYEQYF
TRBJ1-1 | . | TRBD1 | TRBV19 | TGTGCCAGTAGTATCAAACAGGGGGCGAGATTTTACGATGAAGCTTTCTTT | CASSIKQGARFYDEAFF
TRBJ2-7 | . | . | TRBV4-2 | TGTGCCAGCAGCCGTGTCGGGAAAAGCTCCTACGAGCAGTACTTC | CASSRVGKSSYEQYF
TRBJ1-2 | few | . | TRBV5-1 | TGCGCCAGCAGGGGAGCTAACTATGGCTACACCTTC | CASRGANYGYTF
TRBJ1-2 | few | TRBD1 | TRBV4-1 | TGCGCCAGCAGCCAAGTGACAGGGGGCTTTGGTGGCTACACCTTC | CASSQVTGGFGGYTF
TRBJ2-2 | . | TRBD2 | TRBV19 | TGTGCCAGTAGTATCTTCCCGACTAGCGGGGGGGGGTACACCGGGGAGCTGTTTTTT | CASSIFPTSGGGYTGELFF
TRBJ1-2 | . | . | TRBV19 | TGTGCCAGTAGTATTGGTTTAACCTATGGCTACACCTTC | CASSIGLTYGYTF
TRBJ2-3 | . | . | TRBV6-4 | TGTGCCAGCAGTTTGACCTCTGGGTCAGATACGCAGTATTTT | CASSLTSGSDTQYF
TRBJ2-7 | . | TRBD2 | TRBV5-1 | TGCGCCAGCAGCTTGGGGGGGGGAGAGTGGAGGAACGAGCAGTACTTC | CASSLGGGEWRNEQYF
TRBJ1-4 | few | . | TRBV28 | TGTGCCAGCATACCAGGCCCCAGTGGGCTTGAAAAACTGTTTTTT | CASIPGPSGLEKLFF
TRBJ2-7 | . | . | TRBV7-9 | TGTGCCAGCAGTTGGGAGAGGGGACCCTCCTACGAGCAGTACTTC | CASSWERGPSYEQYF
TRBJ1-2 | . | TRBD1 | TRBV7-3 | TGTGCCAGCAGCCCCACAGGGGGCGCCTATGGCTACACCTTC | CASSPTGGAYGYTF
TRBJ1-2 | . | . | TRBV5-1 | TGCGCCAGCAGCTTGGGCGGACGGACTAACTATGGCTACACCTTC | CASSLGGRTNYGYTF
TRBJ1-2 | . | . | TRBV18 | TGTGCCAGCTCACCCCAGCTGGAAACACGGGGAAAGAACTATGGCTACACCTTC | CASSPQLETRGKNYGYTF
TRBJ1-2 | . | . | TRBV10-3 | TGTGCCATCAGTGAGTCCCGACAGCCCGTTGCCACCTTC | CAISESRQPVATF
TRBJ2-2 | . | TRBD2 | TRBV4-1 | TGCGCCAGCAGCCAAGTTGTGGCGGGGGTAAGGACCGGGGAGCTGTTTTTT | CASSQVVAGVRTGELFF
TRBJ1-2 | . | . | TRBV4-1 | TGCGCCAGCAGCCAAGGAGGGTTCGGGGGCTACACCTTC | CASSQGGFGGYTF
TRBJ1-2 | . | . | TRBV5-4 | TGTGCCAGCAGCTCGACGGACATCTATGGCTACACCTTC | CASSSTDIYGYTF
TRBJ1-2 | . | . | TRBV4-1 | TGCGCCAGCAGCCAAGTTACGGGGTTCTATGGCTACACCTTC | CASSQVTGFYGYTF
TRBJ1-2 | . | . | TRBV9 | TGTGCCAGCAGCGGGTCAGGGTACTATGGCTACACCTTC | CASSGSGYYGYTF
TRBJ1-5 | few | . | TRBV6-5 | TGTGCCAGCAGGCAGGGGCAGACGGGACAGCCCCAGCATTTT | CASRQGQTGQPQHF
TRBJ2-2 | . | . | TRBV4-2 | TGTGCCAGCGTCCGGGACACCAACACCGGGGAGCTGTTTTTT | CASVRDTNTGELFF
TRBJ2-7 | . | TRBD2 | TRBV30 | TGTGCCTGGAGTAAAACTAGCGGATACTACGAGCAGTACTTC | CAWSKTSGYYEQYF
TRBJ1-2 | . | TRBD1 | TRBV14 | TGTGCCAGCAGGCCGACAGGGGGCTTCGGTGGCTACACCTTC | CASRPTGGFGGYTF
TRBJ1-2 | . | . | TRBV7-9 | TGTGCCAGCAGCTTAGAGGGCAGCCCGGGGGGCTACACCTTC | CASSLEGSPGGYTF
TRBJ2-5 | . | . | TRBV7-2 | TGTGCCAGCAGCTTAGGAACAGGGATGGGGACCCAGTACTTC | CASSLGTGMGTQYF
TRBJ2-2 | . | . | TRBV29-1 | TGCAGCGTTGACGAGGGGGCCGGGGAGCTGTTTTTT | CSVDEGAGELFF
TRBJ1-1 | . | TRBD1 | TRBV6-5 | TGTGCCAGCAGTCCAGACAGGGTGAACACTGAAGCTTTCTTT | CASSPDRVNTEAFF
TRBJ1-2 | . | . | TRBV21-1 | TGTGCCAGCAGCAAACCAGGCAGCAACTATGGCTACACCTTC | CASSKPGSNYGYTF
TRBJ1-2 | . | . | TRBV18 | TGTGCCAGCTCACCATTTGCCACGAGCCTTAACTATGGCTACACCTTC | CASSPFATSLNYGYTF
TRBJ1-6 | . | TRBD1 | TRBV6-5 | TGTGCCAGCACTCGGACAGGGGGGCAAAATTCACCCCTCCACTTT | CASTRTGGQNSPLHF